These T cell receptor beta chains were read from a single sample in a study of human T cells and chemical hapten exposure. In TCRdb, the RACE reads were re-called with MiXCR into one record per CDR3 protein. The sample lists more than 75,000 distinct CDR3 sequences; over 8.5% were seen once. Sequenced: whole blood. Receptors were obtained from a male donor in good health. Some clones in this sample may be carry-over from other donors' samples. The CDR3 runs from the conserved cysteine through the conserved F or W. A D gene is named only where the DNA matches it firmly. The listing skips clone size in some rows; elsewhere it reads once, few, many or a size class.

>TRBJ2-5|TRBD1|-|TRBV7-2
TGTGCCAGCAGCACGACAGGGGGCTCTGGCCAGACCCAGTACTTC
CASSTTGGSGQTQYF
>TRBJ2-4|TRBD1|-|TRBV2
TGTGCCAGCAGTAACCCAAGTGCGACAGGGGCCTACAAAAACATTCAGTACTTC
CASSNPSATGAYKNIQYF
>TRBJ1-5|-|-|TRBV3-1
TGTGCCAGCAGCCAAGGGCACAGCCAGCAGCCCCAGCATTTT
CASSQGHSQQPQHF
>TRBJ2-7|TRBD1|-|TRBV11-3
TGTGCCAGCAGCATGACCGGGACAGGGATCTACGAGCAGTACTTC
CASSMTGTGIYEQYF
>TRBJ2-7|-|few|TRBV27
TGTGCCAGCAGTTTATCTGGGGCAGGGTCCGACGAGCAGTACTTC
CASSLSGAGSDEQYF
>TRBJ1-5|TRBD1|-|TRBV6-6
TGTGCCAGCAGTTACGCCCCGACAGGGAGCAATCAGCCCCAGCATTTT
CASSYAPTGSNQPQHF
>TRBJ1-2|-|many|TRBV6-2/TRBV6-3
TGTGCCAGCATCTCCAGGATCTATGGCTACACCTTC
CASISRIYGYTF
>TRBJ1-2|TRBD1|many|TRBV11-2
TGTGCCAGCAGCTTAGGACAGGGGAATGGCTACACCTTC
CASSLGQGNGYTF
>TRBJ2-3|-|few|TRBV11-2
TGTGCCAGCAGCTTAAAGACAGAGAACACAGATACGCAGTATTTT
CASSLKTENTDTQYF
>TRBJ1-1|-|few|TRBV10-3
TGTGCCATCAGTGATATGATATCTAGGGCTTTCTTT
CAISDMISRAFF
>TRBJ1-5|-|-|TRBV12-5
TGTGCTAGTGGTTTGGTACTCCCCGGTTACCATCAGCCCCAGCATTTT
CASGLVLPGYHQPQHF
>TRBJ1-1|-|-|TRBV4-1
TGCGCCAGCAGCCAGGGGGACCGTAACGCTGAAGCTTTCTTT
CASSQGDRNAEAFF
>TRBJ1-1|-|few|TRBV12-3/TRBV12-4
TGTGCCAGCAGTTTAATAGGCTATGAAGCTTTCTTT
CASSLIGYEAFF
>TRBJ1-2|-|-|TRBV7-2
TGTGCCAGCAGCTTAGCGGAGGGCAGGCTTTATGGCTACACCTTC
CASSLAEGRLYGYTF
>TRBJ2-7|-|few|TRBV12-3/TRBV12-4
TGTGCCAGCAGCTTCGCTCCCGGGACGGTCGGGGAGCAGTACTTC
CASSFAPGTVGEQYF
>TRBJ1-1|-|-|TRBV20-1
TGCAGTGCTAACCTCCGGACAGCTACCTTGAACACTGAAGCTTTCTTT
CSANLRTATLNTEAFF
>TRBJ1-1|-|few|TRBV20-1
TGCAGTGCTAGAGCTGGGGCAAGTAACACTGAAGCTTTCTTT
CSARAGASNTEAFF
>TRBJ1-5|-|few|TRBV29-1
TGCAGCGTTGACACAGGGTCTTGGCCCCAGCATTTT
CSVDTGSWPQHF
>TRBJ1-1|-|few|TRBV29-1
TGCAGCGTTGGGGACTGGACCATGAACACTGAAGCTTTCTTT
CSVGDWTMNTEAFF
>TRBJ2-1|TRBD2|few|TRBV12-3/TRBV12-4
TGTGCCAGCAGCCCAGGGACTAGCGATTACAATGAGCAGTTCTTC
CASSPGTSDYNEQFF
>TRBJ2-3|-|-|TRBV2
TGTGCCAGCAGTGAAGCGTACAGGGCTACGCAGTATTTT
CASSEAYRATQYF
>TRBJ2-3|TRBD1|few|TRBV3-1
TGTGCCAGCAGCCCCAGGGACAGCCCCACAGATACGCAGTATTTT
CASSPRDSPTDTQYF
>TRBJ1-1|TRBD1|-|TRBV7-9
TGTGCCAGCAGACCGGGACAGGGGAGCACTGAAGCTTTCTTT
CASRPGQGSTEAFF
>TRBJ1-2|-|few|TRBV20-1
TGCAGTGCTAGTGGGATGATTTATGGCTACACCTTC
CSASGMIYGYTF
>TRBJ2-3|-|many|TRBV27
TGTGCCAGCAGTTTATTGGGCACAGATACGCAGTATTTT
CASSLLGTDTQYF
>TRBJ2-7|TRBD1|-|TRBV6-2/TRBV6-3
TGTGCCAGCAGTTCCTGGGACAGGGGATCGGCCTACGAGCAGTACTTC
CASSSWDRGSAYEQYF
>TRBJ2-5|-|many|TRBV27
TGTGCCAGCAGTTTATATGGACTCCCGACCCAGTACTTC
CASSLYGLPTQYF
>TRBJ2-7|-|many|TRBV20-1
TGCAGTGCTAGGAGGATGAGGGCCTCCTACGAGCAGTACTTC
CSARRMRASYEQYF
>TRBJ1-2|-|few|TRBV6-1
TGTGCCAGCAGTGATGGCTCTTTTATAGTTGGCTACACCTTC
CASSDGSFIVGYTF
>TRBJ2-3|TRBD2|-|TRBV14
TGTGCCAGCAGCCAAATACTAGCGGGAGTCAGCCGCACAGATACGCAGTATTTT
CASSQILAGVSRTDTQYF
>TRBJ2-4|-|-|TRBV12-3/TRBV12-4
TGTGCCAGCAGTTTGCACGGAGAAAACATTCAGTACTTC
CASSLHGENIQYF
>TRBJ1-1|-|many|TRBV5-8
TGTGCCAGCAGCTTTCGAAATATGGGCACTGAAGCTTTCTTT
CASSFRNMGTEAFF
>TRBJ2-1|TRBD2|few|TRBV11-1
TGTGCCAGCAGCATGGGACTAGCTGACTCCTACAATGAGCAGTTCTTC
CASSMGLADSYNEQFF